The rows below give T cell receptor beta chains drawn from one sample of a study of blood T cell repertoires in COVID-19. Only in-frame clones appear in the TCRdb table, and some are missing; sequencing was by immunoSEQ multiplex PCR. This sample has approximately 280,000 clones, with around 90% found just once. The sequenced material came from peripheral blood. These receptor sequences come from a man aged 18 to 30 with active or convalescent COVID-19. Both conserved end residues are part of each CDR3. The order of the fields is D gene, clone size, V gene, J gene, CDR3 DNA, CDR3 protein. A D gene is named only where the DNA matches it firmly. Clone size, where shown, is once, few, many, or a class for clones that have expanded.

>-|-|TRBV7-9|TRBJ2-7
TGTGCCAGCAGCTCGGCAGGGGGGCCCTACGAGCAGTACTTC
CASSSAGGPYEQYF
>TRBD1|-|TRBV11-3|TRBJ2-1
TGTGCCAGCAGCTTCACCTCCGGGACAGGGATCTACAATGAGCAGTTCTTC
CASSFTSGTGIYNEQFF
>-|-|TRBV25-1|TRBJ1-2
TGTGCCAGCAGTTCTTTCGAGGGCTATGGCTACACCTTC
CASSSFEGYGYTF
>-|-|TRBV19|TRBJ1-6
TGTGCCAGTAGCTCAGACCTGATGGGGGGTTCACCCCTCCACTTT
CASSSDLMGGSPLHF
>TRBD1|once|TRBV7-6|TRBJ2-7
TGTGCCAGCAGCTCTCTACCTGGGACAGGGGGCTGGTACGAGCAGTACTTC
CASSSLPGTGGWYEQYF
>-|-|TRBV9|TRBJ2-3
TGTGCCAGCAGCGTAGGGCTAGCGCCGGATACGCAGTATTTT
CASSVGLAPDTQYF
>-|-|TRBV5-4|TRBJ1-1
TGTGCCAGCAGCTTCGGACAGCTGAACACTGAAGCTTTCTTT
CASSFGQLNTEAFF
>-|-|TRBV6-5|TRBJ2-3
TGTGCCAGCAAAGCGCAACCCGAAACAGATACGCAGTATTTT
CASKAQPETDTQYF
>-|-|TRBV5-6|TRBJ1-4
TGTGCCAGCAGCTTGGGGCAGTATGAAAAACTGTTTTTT
CASSLGQYEKLFF
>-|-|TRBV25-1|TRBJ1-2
TGTGCCAGCAGTGGCCCAGGGAGGATTCGCAACTATGGCTACACCTTC
CASSGPGRIRNYGYTF
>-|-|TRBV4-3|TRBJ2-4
TGCGCCAGCAGCCAAGATAAGTCCCTAGCAATTCAGTACTTC
CASSQDKSLAIQYF
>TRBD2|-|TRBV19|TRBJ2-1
TGTGCCAGTAGTCGTAGCGGGGGATACTCCTACAATGAGCAGTTCTTC
CASSRSGGYSYNEQFF
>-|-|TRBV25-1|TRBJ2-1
TGTGCCAGCAGTCTAGGGGGAACCTACAATGAGCAGTTCTTC
CASSLGGTYNEQFF
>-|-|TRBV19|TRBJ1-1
TGTGCCAGTAGTATCGCTCTTAGGTGGGGGCAAATGAACACTGAAGCTTTCTTT
CASSIALRWGQMNTEAFF
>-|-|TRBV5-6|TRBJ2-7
TGTGCCAGCAGCTTGGGGAGGGGCGAGCAGTACTTC
CASSLGRGEQYF
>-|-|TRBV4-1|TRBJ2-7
TGCGCCAGCAGCCAGTCCGGGACATGGTATGGGGAGCAGTACTTC
CASSQSGTWYGEQYF
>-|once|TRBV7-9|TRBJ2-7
TGTGCCAGCAGCTTAGCCGCGAAGCTGGAGGGACAGCAGTACTTC
CASSLAAKLEGQQYF
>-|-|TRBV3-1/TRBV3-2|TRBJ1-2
TGTGCCAGCAGCGGACGGGAGACCTTCTATGGCTACACCTTC
CASSGRETFYGYTF
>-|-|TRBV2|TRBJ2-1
TGTGCCAGCAGTGATAGGGGGTCGAGCTCCTACAATGAGCAGTTCTTC
CASSDRGSSSYNEQFF
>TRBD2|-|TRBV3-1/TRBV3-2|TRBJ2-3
TGTGCCAGCAGCCAAGATGGTAGCGGGGGCCCAGATACGCAGTATTTT
CASSQDGSGGPDTQYF
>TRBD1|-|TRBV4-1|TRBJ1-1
TGCGCCAGCAGCCAGAGACAGGGTTGGACTGAAGCTTTCTTT
CASSQRQGWTEAFF
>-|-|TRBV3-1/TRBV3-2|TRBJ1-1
TGTGCCAGCAGCCAAGCCGGGACTACTGAAGCTTTCTTT
CASSQAGTTEAFF
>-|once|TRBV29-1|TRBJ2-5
TGCAGCGTTGGGGCCCAGGCTGGGGAGACCCAGTACTTC
CSVGAQAGETQYF
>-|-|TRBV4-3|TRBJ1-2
TGCGCCAGCAGCCAAGACCACAGTTCTAACTATGGCTACACCTTC
CASSQDHSSNYGYTF
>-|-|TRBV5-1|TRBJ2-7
TGCGCCAGCAGCTTGGCAGGGGATCTGGGGGAGCAGTACTTC
CASSLAGDLGEQYF
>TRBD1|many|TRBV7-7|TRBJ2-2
TGTGCCAGCAGCTTAGCGGGGACAGGGGCCGGGGAGCTGTTTTTT
CASSLAGTGAGELFF
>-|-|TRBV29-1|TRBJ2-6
TGCAGCGTTCGGGGGTCTGGGGCCAACGTCCTGACTTTC
CSVRGSGANVLTF
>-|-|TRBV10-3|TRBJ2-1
TGTGCCATCAGTGGACTAGGTATGGACAATGAGCAGTTCTTC
CAISGLGMDNEQFF
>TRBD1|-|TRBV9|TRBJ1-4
TGTGCCAGCAGCGTAGGAGGGGGCGGGACTAATGAAAAACTGTTTTTT
CASSVGGGGTNEKLFF
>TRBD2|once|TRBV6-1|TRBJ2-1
TGTGCCAGCAGTGACGGACTAGCGGGGCCCAATGAGCAGTTCTTC
CASSDGLAGPNEQFF
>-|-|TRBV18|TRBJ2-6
TGTGCCAGCTCACCACACCCAGGTGGGGCCAACGTCCTGACTTTC
CASSPHPGGANVLTF
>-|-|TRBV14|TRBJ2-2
TGTGCCAGCAGCGTAGGGGGAACCGGGGAGCTGTTTTTT
CASSVGGTGELFF
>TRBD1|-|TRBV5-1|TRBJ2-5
TGCGCCAGCAGCCTAGGGACAGACGGAGAGACCCAGTACTTC
CASSLGTDGETQYF
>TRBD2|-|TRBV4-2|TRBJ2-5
TGTGCCAGCAGCCATGGGAGGGATAAAGAGACCCAGTACTTC
CASSHGRDKETQYF
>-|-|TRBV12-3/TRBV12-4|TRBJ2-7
TGTGCCAGCAGTGAGGGTCCCCCATGGGAGCAGTACTTC
CASSEGPPWEQYF
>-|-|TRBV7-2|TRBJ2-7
TGTGCCAGCAGCTTCCCGCCGGGACACCTCAGGGACGAGCAGTACTTC
CASSFPPGHLRDEQYF
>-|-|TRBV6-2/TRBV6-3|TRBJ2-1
TGTGCCAGCAGTGTGGCAGACTATACCTACAATGAGCAGTTCTTC
CASSVADYTYNEQFF
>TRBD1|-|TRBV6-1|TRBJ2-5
TGTGCCAGCAGTGAGACAGGGCAAGAGACCCAGTACTTC
CASSETGQETQYF
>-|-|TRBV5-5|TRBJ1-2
TGTGCCAGCAGCTTGGCTACCAACTATGGCTACACCTTC
CASSLATNYGYTF